This TCR beta chain stems from a study of T cell responses to AZD1222 COVID-19 vaccine. Notes on the study in general: Only 6 or 7 people who got AZD1222 tested seropositive at baseline. Rises in breadth and depth of Spike-specific TCRs came after two AZD1222 doses.

Recipients boosted at about 4 weeks or about 12 weeks are pooled. The protocol was immunoSEQ multiplex PCR, while the TCRdb copy is restricted to in-frame clones and leaves out a portion. The repertoire holds some 150,000 clones, with approximately 88% as singletons. As concerns this clone: Its specificity is unknown.

Sequences were derived from peripheral blood, sampled 28 days after the second AZD1222 dose. The clonotype comes from an adult who received the AZD1222 COVID-19 vaccine.

This chain's CDR3 is CASSETSLSATNEKLFF. The CDR3 region has the DNA TGTGCCAGCAGTGAAACTAGCCTCTCTGCAACTAATGAAAAACTGTTTTTT. J is TRBJ1-4 and V is TRBV25-1; no reliable D call. Per germline, CDR1 MGHDK and CDR2 SYGVNS. Trimming took off 2 bases at V and 0 bases at J, with 13 bases between the two ends. CDR3 length: 17 amino acids.